The clone carrying this TCR gamma chain was observed a few times. This record comes from a study of gamma-delta T cells after stem cell transplantation. TCRdb reprocessed the RT-PCR reads using CATT. The table records about 3,600 gamma-chain clones, around 5% of them present only once. CDR3 length: 17 amino acids. V was pared by 2 bases and J by 6 bases, with 7 bases of the junction left unmatched. Germline V gives CDR1 GITISATS, CDR2 ISYDGTV (reference sequence). The chain combines TRGV9 with TRGJP. Sequenced sample: gamma-delta T cells. The receptor's source is a human donor. It is not recorded whose cells these are; they may come from a transplant donor. As DNA, the CDR3 is TGTGCCTTGTGGGAGGCCCGCCGAGAGTTGGGCAAAAAAATCAAGGTATTT. Translating it yields CALWEARRELGKKIKVF.